This passage covers 15 T cell receptor beta chains from one sample sequenced in a study of T-cell reconstitution after alpha-beta-depleted transplantation in children. For TCRbeta, the library was prepared with unique molecular identifiers. TCRdb itself ran the PCR reads through MiXCR, one entry per CDR3 protein. The profile shows some 300,000 distinct CDR3 sequences, 9.5% to 13% of them singletons. Sample: PBMCs, taken before TCRalphabeta/CD19-depleted stem cell transplant. Receptors originate from a boy in the first two years of life with acute myeloid leukemia, due to receive a stem cell transplant.

This clonotype has at least ten counts. J is TRBJ1-4 and V is TRBV5-1; TRBD1 aligns across 8 bases. CDR3 length equals 15 residues. The V segment lost 4 bases and the J segment 8 bases; nucleotides outside the gene matches: 10. The germline CDR1 and CDR2 sequences are SGHRS and YFSETQ. The CDR3 reads CASSVQTGEGEKLFF. DNA for the CDR3: TGCGCCAGCAGCGTACAGACAGGGGAAGGCGAAAAACTGTTTTTT.

This clonotype was found a few times. J is TRBJ2-7 and V is TRBV5-1, with 7 bases lining up with TRBD1. In germline, CDR1 is SGHRS, CDR2 YFSETQ. J gave up 7 bases and V 4 bases, and 11 bases lay outside the gene matches. CDR3 length: 14 residues. The CDR3 sequence is CASSRNKGAGEQYF. The CDR3 region has the DNA TGCGCCAGCAGCCGAAACAAGGGGGCTGGGGAGCAGTACTTC.

This clonotype was observed many times. The CDR3 DNA sequence: TGTGCCAGCAGCGCGCCGGGACAGGGCAATCAGCCCCAGCATTTT. It specifies CASSAPGQGNQPQHF. The chain recombines TRBV7-9 with TRBJ1-5, with 8 bases matching TRBD1. Per germline, CDR1 SEHNR and CDR2 FQNEAQ (reference sequence). J gave up 2 bases and V 5 bases, and 5 bases lay outside the gene matches. The CDR3 is 15 amino acids.

The genes are TRBV24-1 and TRBJ2-2; 7 bases agree with TRBD1. The CDR3 is made up of 14 amino acids. V was clipped by 3 bases and J by 3 bases; unmatched bases: 0. Germline lookup yields CDR1 KGHDR and CDR2 SFDVKD. The CDR3 loop is CATSDDRDTGELFF. CDR3 DNA: TGTGCCACCAGTGATGACAGGGACACCGGGGAGCTGTTTTTT.

At least ten counts were recorded for this clonotype. The V gene is TRBV2, the J gene TRBJ2-2, with 7 bases lining up with TRBD2. V shed 5 bases, J shed 5 bases, and the junction held 8 bases outside the gene matches. Germline CDR1 and CDR2: SNHLY and FYNNEI. The CDR3 sequence is 15 residues long. The CDR3: CASSPESGRTGELFF. CDR3 nucleotides: TGTGCCAGCAGTCCAGAGTCCGGGAGGACCGGGGAGCTGTTTTTT.

This clonotype was seen at least ten times. The rearrangement joins TRBV14 to TRBJ2-7; D might be TRBD2 (6 bases). Trimming took off 4 bases at V and 2 bases at J, with 12 bases between the two ends. The CDR3 totals 14 residues. CDR1 SGHDN and CDR2 FVKESK come from the germline V gene. The CDR3 region is CASSPTGLPYEQYF. In DNA, the CDR3 is TGTGCCAGCAGCCCAACGGGACTCCCCTACGAGCAGTACTTC.

This clonotype was detected a few times. This chain connects TRBV19 to TRBJ2-3; D possibly matches TRBD1 or TRBD2 (5 bases each). The germline V and J ends were trimmed by 1 base and 2 bases, with 13 bases remaining between them. Germline V gene lookup returns CDR1 LNHDA and CDR2 SQIVND (reference sequence). The CDR3 length is 16 residues. The CDR3 coding sequence is TGTGCCAGTAGTATAGGTCAGGGACCATACACAGATACGCAGTATTTT. Its protein product is CASSIGQGPYTDTQYF.

This clonotype was picked up many times. This chain links TRBV6-1 with TRBJ2-6, with 9 nucleotides matching TRBD1. The trim removed 6 bases at V and 0 bases at J, leaving 9 bases unmatched. This CDR3 is built from 18 residues. Germline-derived CDR1 and CDR2 are MNHNS and SASEGT. CDR3 region: CASRPTGGPLSGANVLTF. In nucleotides, the CDR3 is TGTGCCAGCAGGCCGACAGGGGGGCCCCTCTCTGGGGCCAACGTCCTGACTTTC.

This clonotype showed up many times. This chain joins TRBV12-3 or TRBV12-4 and TRBJ1-1; no clear D. V was pared by 5 bases and J by 0 bases, with 13 bases between. This CDR3 comprises 15 residues. The CDR3 region is CASSTGTQVNTEAFF. CDR3 in DNA: TGTGCCAGCAGTACCGGCACACAAGTGAACACTGAAGCTTTCTTT.

Comment on this clonotype: With a much larger clone just one base away, this may be a read error. The chain has TRBV28 and TRBJ1-2; D is possibly TRBD1 (5 bases). V dropped 10 bases and J dropped 10 bases, with 25 bases sitting between them. CDR1 and CDR2 from the germline V gene are MDHEN and SYDVKM. The CDR3 runs 14 residues. CDR3 region: CAMGPGTLYSAYTF. The CDR3 DNA is TGTGCCATGGGCCCCGGGACCTTATATTCGGCCTACACCTTC.

In its sample, this clonotype was seen many times. This chain uses TRBV24-1 with TRBJ2-1; possibly TRBD1 for D (5 bases). The germline gives CDR1 KGHDR, CDR2 SFDVKD. The CDR3 runs to 13 residues. V was clipped by 3 bases and J by 8 bases, with 10 bases between them. The CDR3 sequence is CATSDRARDEQFF. CDR3 coding DNA: TGTGCCACCAGTGATCGTGCCAGGGATGAGCAGTTCTTC.

In its sample, this clonotype was seen many times. The chain links TRBV7-8 to TRBJ2-5; 14 bases match TRBD2. Looked up from germline, CDR1 is SGHVS and CDR2 is FQNEAQ. The CDR3 loop spans 16 amino acids. The V gene end was trimmed by 3 bases and the J gene end by 7 bases; junction bases not matched to a gene: 7. CDR3 sequence reads: CASSFLGLAGVWTQYF. The DNA of the CDR3 is TGTGCCAGCAGCTTTCTGGGACTAGCGGGAGTTTGGACCCAGTACTTC. The full variable domain, completed using reference TRBV7-8 and TRBJ2-5, is GAGVSQSPRYKVAKRGQDVALRCDPISGHVSLFWYQQALGQGPEFLTYFQNEAQLDKSGLPSDRFFAERPEGSVSTLKIQRTQQEDSAVYLCASSFLGLAGVWTQYFGPGTRLLVL.

The table lists this clonotype with many counts. The chain couples TRBV28 to TRBJ1-1, with TRBD1 matching 8 bases. Germline V gene sequence: CDR1 MDHEN, CDR2 SYDVKM. The CDR3 is made up of 14 amino acids. The V gene end was trimmed by 5 bases and the J gene end by 4 bases; junction bases not matched to a gene: 6. Here the CDR3 DNA reads TGTGCCAGCAGTCGGACAGGGCTAACCACTGAAGCTTTCTTT. As protein: CASSRTGLTTEAFF.

V and J are TRBV5-1 and TRBJ1-1; 8 nucleotides line up with TRBD1. V gave up 3 bases and J gave up 0 bases; unmatched junction bases: 1. This CDR3 spans 14 amino acids. Germline V gene sequence: CDR1 SGHRS, CDR2 YFSETQ. In nucleotides, the CDR3 is TGCGCCAGCAGCTCAGGGGGCATGAACACTGAAGCTTTCTTT. As protein: CASSSGGMNTEAFF.

V and J are TRBV12-5 and TRBJ2-5; TRBD2 agrees at 11 bases. The germline gives CDR1 LGHNT, CDR2 FRNRAP. The CDR3 sequence is 16 residues long. The ends lost 6 bases at V and 5 bases at J; junction bases unmatched: 11. DNA of the CDR3: TGTGCTAGTGGCACCGTAGCGGGGGGGCTTGTCGAGACCCAGTACTTC. Translated: CASGTVAGGLVETQYF.